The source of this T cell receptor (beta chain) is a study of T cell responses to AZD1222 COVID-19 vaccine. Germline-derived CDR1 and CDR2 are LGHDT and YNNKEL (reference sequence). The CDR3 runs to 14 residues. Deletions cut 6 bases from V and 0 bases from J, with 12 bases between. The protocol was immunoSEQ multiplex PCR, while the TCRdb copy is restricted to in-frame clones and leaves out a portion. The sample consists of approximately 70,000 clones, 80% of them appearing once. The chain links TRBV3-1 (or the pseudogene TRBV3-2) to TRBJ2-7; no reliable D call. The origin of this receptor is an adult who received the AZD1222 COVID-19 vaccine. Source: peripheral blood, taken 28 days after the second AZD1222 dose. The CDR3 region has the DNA TGTGCCAGCAGTCACGGTTCAGTCTCCTACGAGCAGTACTTC. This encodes CASSHGSVSYEQYF.